The source of this T cell receptor beta chain is a study of blood T cell repertoires in COVID-19 (dated by TCRdb to the early 2020s). At the level of the whole study: Samples from collaborators originated in the United States, Italy and Spain and spanned both the acute and convalescent phases of COVID-19. The prospective study material was composed of cDNA or gDNA derived from T cells, B-cell-depleted T cells, or PBMCs. Subjects who had been exposed to COVID-19, were actively infected with it, or had recovered from it provided the deeply sampled blood TCRbeta repertoires that made up the dataset. The repertoires were released in a freely available public database meant as a resource for research on the immune response to SARS-CoV-2. The samples were drawn from two sources: the first 160 participants of the ongoing ImmuneRACE study, and 1,200 or so subjects contributed by 6 global collaborators. Sample metadata almost always included a de-identified subject ID, COVID-19 status, age in years and sex. Where available, HLA class I and class II types were obtained from metadata supplied by the sample provider rather than from assay-based typing. Paper-wide results and their limitations: The quantity of clinical and demographic metadata differed by source and by participant and was supplied without curation.

The germline V gene yields ENHRY for CDR1 and SYGVKD for CDR2. The CDR3 runs 13 amino acids, cysteine and phenylalanine included. The DNA shown is the 39-base CDR3, in frame from base 1. V is shortened by 6 bases, J by 6 bases, and the region joining them spans 14 bases. Collaborating institutions collected whole blood in K2EDTA tubes following their own protocols. For TCRbeta analysis, collaborators shipped samples in one of three forms: frozen whole blood, isolated PBMCs, or DNA extracted from either of those sample types. About this clone itself: The antigen it binds to is not known. No quality values exist for individual bases; no much larger clone is one base distant.

TCRbeta CDR3 regions were amplified from genomic DNA using the immunoSEQ Assay, a bias-controlled multiplex PCR. The study's processing was this. Nucleated cell counts per sample were estimated from amplification of reference gene primers within the assay. To quantify the absolute abundance of each unique TCRbeta CDR3 rearrangement, sequence reads were collapsed and filtered. Productive Simpson clonality was computed per sample as the square root of Simpson's diversity index over productive rearrangements. The table was pulled from immuneACCESS by TCRdb, which kept in-frame rearrangements only. Such tables lose some clones; where checked, under half of the loss comes from unresolved V genes, and the rest has no known cause. V, J and clone size derive from that table, while D and trimming were established from the DNA sequence. This sample has under 150,000 clones in its table, and 60% to 85% of those were observed once. The ten top clones hold approximately 8% of the sample.

The chain uses TRBV10-3 and TRBJ1-2, and the D gene may be TRBD1, 5 bases matching. The sample comprised peripheral blood. The sequence was collected from a man aged 50 or older with active or convalescent COVID-19. Here the CDR3 is given as CAISPLTANGYTF. In nucleotide form, the sequence is TGTGCCATCAGCCCCTTGACAGCTAATGGCTACACCTTC.